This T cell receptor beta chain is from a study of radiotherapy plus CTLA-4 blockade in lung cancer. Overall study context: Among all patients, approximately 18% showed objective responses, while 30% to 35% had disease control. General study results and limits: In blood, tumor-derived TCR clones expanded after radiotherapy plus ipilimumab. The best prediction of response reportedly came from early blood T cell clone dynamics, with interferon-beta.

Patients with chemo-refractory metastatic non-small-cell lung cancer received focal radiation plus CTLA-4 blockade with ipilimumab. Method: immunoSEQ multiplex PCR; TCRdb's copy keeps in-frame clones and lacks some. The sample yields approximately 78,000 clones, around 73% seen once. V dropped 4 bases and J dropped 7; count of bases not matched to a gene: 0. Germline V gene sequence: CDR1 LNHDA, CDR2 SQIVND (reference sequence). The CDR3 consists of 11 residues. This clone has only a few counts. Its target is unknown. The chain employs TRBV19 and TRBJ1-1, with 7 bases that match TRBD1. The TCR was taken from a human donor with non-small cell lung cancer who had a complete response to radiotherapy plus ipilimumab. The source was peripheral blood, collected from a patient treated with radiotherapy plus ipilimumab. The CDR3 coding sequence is TGTGCCAGTAGTAACAGGGGTGAAGCTTTCTTT. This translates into CASSNRGEAFF.